This T cell receptor (beta chain) was recorded in a study of blood T cell repertoires in COVID-19. As handled by the study authors: Nucleated cell counts were estimated from reference gene primer amplification. Produced via immunoSEQ multiplex PCR; TCRdb's table is partial and in-frame only. D and trimming come from the DNA, and the V and J calls and clone size come from that table. The sample lists under 400,000 clones, around 87% occurring once. Input material: peripheral blood. The sequence derives from a woman aged 25 to 39 with COVID-19, enrolled during active disease.

CDR3: CASSPSRGQGAFTEAFF. In DNA form, the CDR3 reads TGTGCCAGCAGCCCTAGCCGGGGACAGGGGGCATTCACTGAAGCTTTCTTT. The chain joins TRBV11-2 to TRBJ1-1; 12 nucleotides agree with TRBD1. CDR1 SGHAT and CDR2 FQNNGV come from the germline V gene. CDR3 length: 17 amino acids. Unmatched junction bases numbered 11, after V lost 5 bases and J lost 4 bases.